This note documents a single T cell receptor beta chain sequence. Its antigen remains unidentified. Treatment defined: roughly 11-day PBMC culture with coronavirus spike peptide pools or control peptides (ViraFEST assay). This record comes from a study of vaccination and CD4 T cells after COVID-19. CD4+ T cells that had been cultured provided DNA sequenced with the Oncomine TCR Beta short-read assay. TCRdb re-derived calls from the PCR reads in MiXCR, one entry per CDR3 protein. The top ten hold about an eighth of the sample, which has approximately 21,000 distinct CDR3 sequences, less than 65% seen once. Germline trimming cut 1 base from V and 5 bases from J; bases unmatched to any gene: 5. Per the germline V gene, CDR1 is SNHLY and CDR2 is FYNNEI. The CDR3 loop spans 15 amino acids.

This clonotype originated in a human donor who received a COVID-19 vaccine. The chain carries TRBV2 and TRBJ1-5; 7 nucleotides agree with TRBD1. The starting material was CD4+ T cells from blood, cultured in vitro, obtained after SARS-CoV-2 vaccination. The CDR3 DNA sequence: TGTGCCAGCAGTGAAGGACAGGGAACGTATCAGCCCCAGCATTTT. This encodes CASSEGQGTYQPQHF.